This is a list of T cell receptor beta chains from one sample in a study of tumor-infiltrating lymphocytes in oesophageal squamous cell carcinoma. TCRdb fed the PCR reads into MiXCR, producing one record per CDR3 protein. Of under 20,000 distinct CDR3 sequences listed, 30% to 50% are singletons. The specimen sequenced was blood. Every receptor here comes from a male donor with esophageal squamous cell carcinoma. CDR3s include the opening cysteine and the closing phenylalanine or tryptophan. Fields, in order: V gene, J gene, clone size, D gene, CDR3 protein, CDR3 DNA. D genes are given only for firm matches. The size of a clone is reported for some rows only, either as once, few or many, or as a class for expanded clones.

TRBV27	TRBJ2-4	once	TRBD2	CASSWIAGGAKNIQYF	TGTGCCAGCAGTTGGATAGCGGGGGGGGCCAAAAACATTCAGTACTTC
TRBV7-3	TRBJ2-2	medium-sized	-	CASSLTPGPGELFF	TGTGCCAGCAGCTTAACCCCAGGGCCCGGGGAGCTGTTTTTT
TRBV4-1	TRBJ2-2	-	-	CASSQNPGWDTGELFF	TGCGCCAGCAGCCAGAATCCGGGATGGGACACCGGGGAGCTGTTTTTT
TRBV7-3	TRBJ2-4	-	TRBD1	CASSLTQGASGELYF	TGTGCCAGCAGCTTAACACAGGGGGCATCCGGGGAGCTGTACTTC
TRBV12-3/TRBV12-4	TRBJ2-2	medium-sized	TRBD1	CASSPGQGTNTGELFF	TGTGCCAGCAGCCCCGGACAGGGGACTAACACCGGGGAGCTGTTTTTT
TRBV18	TRBJ2-5	many	-	CASSVQGFQETQYF	TGTGCCAGCTCAGTTCAGGGGTTTCAAGAGACCCAGTACTTC
TRBV7-4	TRBJ2-3	few	-	CASSWGKDTQYF	TGTGCCAGCAGCTGGGGGAAAGATACGCAGTATTTT
TRBV5-1	TRBJ2-2	many	-	CASSFGSTGELFF	TGCGCCAGCAGCTTCGGGAGCACCGGGGAGCTGTTTTTT
TRBV27	TRBJ1-2	many	-	CASSHGTGNFNYGYTF	TGTGCCAGCAGTCACGGGACGGGGAATTTTAACTATGGCTACACCTTC
TRBV7-2	TRBJ2-3	-	-	CASSLRQTITDTQYF	TGTGCCAGCAGCTTACGACAGACGATCACAGATACGCAGTATTTT
TRBV5-5	TRBJ2-2	many	-	CASSKGLTGELFF	TGTGCCAGCAGCAAGGGATTAACCGGGGAGCTGTTTTTT
TRBV11-2	TRBJ2-5	-	-	CASSLDLTQETQYF	TGTGCCAGCAGCTTAGATCTGACCCAAGAGACCCAGTACTTC
TRBV11-2	TRBJ2-1	once	-	CASSFGRGIVNEQFF	TGTGCCAGCAGCTTTGGGAGGGGGATAGTAAATGAGCAGTTCTTC
TRBV7-3	TRBJ2-3	few	TRBD2	CASSPGASGGTQYF	TGTGCCAGCAGCCCTGGGGCTAGCGGGGGAACGCAGTATTTT
TRBV5-1	TRBJ1-5	-	-	CASSLESNQPQHF	TGCGCCAGCAGCTTAGAATCCAATCAGCCCCAGCATTTT
TRBV6-5	TRBJ2-7	-	-	CASSYVGPQAKNIQYF	-
TRBV7-2	TRBJ1-1	-	-	CASSPIRNTEAFF	TGTGCCAGCAGCCCCATTAGAAACACTGAAGCTTTCTTT
TRBV27	TRBJ1-2	many	-	CASSLDFRYGYTF	TGTGCCAGCAGTTTGGACTTCCGGTATGGCTACACCTTC